The clone carrying this T cell receptor (beta chain) has ten or more counts. Preparing the TCRbeta library involved the use of unique molecular identifiers. TCRdb re-called the PCR reads through MiXCR, storing one row per CDR3 protein. Found here are around 200,000 distinct CDR3 sequences, approximately 6.8% of them singletons; the top ten hold roughly 3%. These data come from a study of T-cell reconstitution after alpha-beta-depleted transplantation in children. The TCR originated in a human donor who donated a stem cell graft to a child with Wiskott-Aldrich syndrome. Sample: PBMCs from the stem cell graft donor, taken from the stem cell graft.

In nucleotides, the CDR3 is TGCGCCAGCAGCTTGGATTGGGGCTACGAGCAGTACTTC. Amino acids: CASSLDWGYEQYF. The chain carries TRBV5-1 and TRBJ2-7, with unresolved D. The V end was cut by 0 bases, the J end by 3 bases, with 7 bases between. The CDR3 totals 13 residues. CDR1 SGHRS and CDR2 YFSETQ come from the germline V gene.